This is a list of T cell receptor beta chains from one sample in a study of identical twins' blood T cells. One entry per CDR3 protein results from TCRdb running MiXCR on the 5' RACE reads. This table has hundreds of thousands of distinct CDR3 sequences, over 25% appearing once. Sequenced input: PBMCs. The receptor source for this set is a woman between 18 and 50 years old in good health. The conserved cysteine and the conserved F or W are not part of the CDR3 here.

J	V	CDR3
TRBJ2-5	TRBV20-1	SARVPGPETQY
TRBJ1-2	TRBV7-9	ASSLMGEDGYT
TRBJ1-2	TRBV20-1	SARRQMNVYT
TRBJ1-2	TRBV6-1	ASSERLLVYGYT
TRBJ1-5	TRBV20-1	SAILISNDQPQH
TRBJ1-1	TRBV19	ASSFRGQGTLNTEAF
TRBJ1-2	TRBV27	ATWRQGAFLGGYT
TRBJ1-1	TRBV7-2	ASSLGPRTPEAF
TRBJ1-3	TRBV18	ASSLATLKDSGNTIY
TRBJ1-5	TRBV2	ASSQTGPNQPQH
TRBJ2-5	TRBV20-1	SARERRLKEA
TRBJ1-5	TRBV10-3	AISGGGTDNQPQH
TRBJ1-1	TRBV7-9	ASTLGMNTEAF
TRBJ1-5	TRBV20-1	SARDTYSNQPQH
TRBJ1-5	TRBV5-6	ASSFLSGNQPQH
TRBJ2-6	TRBV19	ASSRPSGANVLT
TRBJ2-1	TRBV6-5	ASREGGHNEQF
TRBJ1-1	TRBV3-1	ASSQAEGRAF
TRBJ1-1	TRBV5-1	ASSLETSEAF
TRBJ2-2	TRBV5-1	ASSPGTTTGELF
TRBJ2-7	TRBV27	ASSPVAGEQY
TRBJ1-1	TRBV20-1	SAFHGADTEAF
TRBJ2-1	TRBV7-2	ASSYGLAGDNEQF
TRBJ2-5	TRBV29-1	SVDPFQETQY
TRBJ2-2	TRBV19	ASISTTPTGELF
TRBJ1-1	TRBV29-1	SVEWGLDAF
TRBJ1-5	TRBV20-1	SASRQGSYSNQPQH
TRBJ2-1	TRBV7-2	ASSLHPQPYNEQF
TRBJ1-1	TRBV29-1	SVMVRGTEAF
TRBJ2-7	TRBV6-6	ASSSGIFHEQY
TRBJ2-2	TRBV5-1	ASSGRQGDTGELF
TRBJ1-1	TRBV20-1	SAGAGGSNTEAF
TRBJ1-1	TRBV20-1	SATGVENTEAF
TRBJ2-7	TRBV11-2	ASSRGPTHLRVENEQY
TRBJ1-2	TRBV2	ASTKGTRANYGYT
TRBJ2-1	TRBV29-1	SGDRGATYNEQF
TRBJ2-1	TRBV29-1	SVHPTSDDGGYNEQF
TRBJ2-1	TRBV15	ATSMGTSGYNEQF
TRBJ2-7	TRBV27	ASSFEGSSYEQY
TRBJ1-1	TRBV20-1	SAGKGSEAF